The clone carrying this T cell receptor (beta chain) showed up just once. The data are from a study of preoperative IRX-2 immunotherapy in early breast cancer. TCRdb keeps only in-frame clones here, not all; method: immunoSEQ multiplex PCR. The sample includes tens of thousands of clones, 90% to 95% of them seen just once. V shed 5 bases, J shed 9 bases, and the junction held 10 bases outside the gene matches. The CDR3 consists of 15 residues. CDR1 is SGHDN, CDR2 FVKESK, per germline. Treatment specified: preoperative locoregional IRX-2 cytokine immunotherapy. Samples came from a phase Ib trial of preoperative locoregional IRX-2 cytokine immunotherapy.

This sample was taken from a patient treated with IRX-2 immunotherapy. The gene calls are TRBV14 and TRBJ2-1, with 10 bases aligning to TRBD1. The clonotype originates from a human donor with breast cancer. CDR3 sequence reads: CASSYWTGGSGEQFF. The DNA of the CDR3 is TGTGCCAGCAGCTACTGGACAGGGGGGAGCGGTGAGCAGTTCTTC.